This T cell receptor (beta chain) was captured by sequencing in a study of blood T cell repertoires in COVID-19. Clones were sequenced by immunoSEQ multiplex PCR, and TCRdb holds only the in-frame ones, with some missing. Of approximately 270,000 clones listed, roughly 85% are singletons. Germline-derived CDR1 and CDR2 are LNHDA and SQIVND (reference sequence). Trimming cost V 11 bases and J 4 bases, with 14 bases left between them. This CDR3 contains 13 residues. The sequencing input was PBMCs or T cells enriched from blood (not recorded which). This sequence joins TRBV19 and TRBJ2-2; possible D gene TRBD2, 5 bases. The TCR originated in a woman under 40 who had recovered from COVID-19. CDR3 DNA: TGTGCCCTAAGGAGGTCGGGCACCGGGGAGCTGTTTTTT. Residues: CALRRSGTGELFF.